The sequence of this T cell receptor beta chain was determined in a study of blood T cell repertoires in COVID-19. Study overall: The origin of the acute and convalescent COVID-19 samples was the United States, Italy and Spain.

This clone showed up just once. TCRdb's table, derived via immunoSEQ multiplex PCR, lists solely in-frame clones and lacks some. The table lists 160,000 or so clones, 81% of them singletons. Cohort placement rested on clinical history that participants reported themselves. Looked up from germline, CDR1 is MNHEY and CDR2 is SVGAGI. This CDR3 has 16 residues. With V trimmed by 2 bases and J by 4 bases, 8 bases remained unmatched. The sample consisted of PBMCs or T cells enriched from blood (not recorded which). The chain recombines TRBV6-5 with TRBJ2-3; TRBD1 matches at 8 bases. The clonotype was recovered from a woman between 35 and 50 years old with acute COVID-19. The CDR3 region has the DNA TGTGCCAGCAGTTACAGGGCAGGGGGCCTCCCAGATACGCAGTATTTT. It encodes CASSYRAGGLPDTQYF.